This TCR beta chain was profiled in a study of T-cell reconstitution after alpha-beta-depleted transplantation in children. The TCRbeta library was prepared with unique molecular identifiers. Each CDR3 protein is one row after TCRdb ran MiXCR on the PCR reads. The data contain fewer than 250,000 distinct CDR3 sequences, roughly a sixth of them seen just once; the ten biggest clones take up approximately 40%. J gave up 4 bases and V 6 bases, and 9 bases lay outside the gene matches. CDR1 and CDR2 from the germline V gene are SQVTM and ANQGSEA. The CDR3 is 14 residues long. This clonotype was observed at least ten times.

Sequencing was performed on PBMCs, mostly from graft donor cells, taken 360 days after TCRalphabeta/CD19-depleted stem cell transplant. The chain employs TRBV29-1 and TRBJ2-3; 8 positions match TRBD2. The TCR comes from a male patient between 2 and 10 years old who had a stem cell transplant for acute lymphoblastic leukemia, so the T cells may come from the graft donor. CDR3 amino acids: CSVGGSGSPDTQYF. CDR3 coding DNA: TGCAGCGTCGGTGGCAGCGGGAGCCCAGATACGCAGTATTTT.